The 14 T cell receptor beta chains in this list originate from one sample, sequenced in a study of T cell changes during pregnancy in multiple sclerosis. Data came from immunoSEQ multiplex PCR; TCRdb stores just in-frame clones and leaves some out. The sample has roughly 36,000 clones; more than 75% are singletons. The sequencing here drew on peripheral blood, taken in the second trimester of pregnancy. All receptors derive from a female donor in good health, enrolled as a control in a pregnancy study.

V is TRBV7-9 and J is TRBJ1-5; D not resolved. Germline V CDR1 and CDR2: SEHNR, FQNEAQ (reference sequence). The CDR3 is made up of 13 amino acids. Trimming stripped 5 bases from V and 5 bases from J, with 10 bases between. DNA of the CDR3: TGTGCCAGCAGCCCTGACACCTATCAGCCCCAGCATTTT. Protein product: CASSPDTYQPQHF.

This chain links TRBV29-1 with TRBJ1-1, with 7 bases matching TRBD1. Germline CDR1 reads SQVTM; CDR2 reads ANQGSEA. Trimming at V came to 4 bases and at J to 5 bases, leaving 7 bases not matched to a gene. This CDR3 has 13 amino acids. CDR3 bases: TGCAGCGTTGTGCAACAGGGGCGGACTGAAGCTTTCTTT. It codes for CSVVQQGRTEAFF. Complete variable domain (other parts from reference TRBV29-1 and TRBJ1-1): SAVISQKPSRDICQRGTSLTIQCQVDSQVTMMFWYRQQPGQSLTLIATANQGSEATYESGFVIDKFPISRPNLTFSTLTVSNMSPEDSSIYLCSVVQQGRTEAFFGQGTRLTVV.

This clone was seen only a few times. The rearrangement joins TRBV5-8 to TRBJ2-5; 9 nucleotides align to TRBD2. The trim removed 4 bases at V and 2 bases at J, leaving 9 bases unmatched. Per germline, CDR1 SGHTS and CDR2 YDEGEE. The CDR3 contains 16 residues. CDR3 amino acids: CASSTIAGVLQETQYF. In DNA, the CDR3 is TGTGCCAGCAGCACCATAGCGGGGGTGCTACAAGAGACCCAGTACTTC.

The V call is TRBV5-1, the J call TRBJ2-1; D possibly corresponds to TRBD2 (5 bases). The CDR3 sequence is 14 residues long. The germline V gene has CDR1 SGHRS and CDR2 YFSETQ. Trimming took off 0 bases at V and 2 bases at J, with 6 bases between the two ends. The DNA of the CDR3 is TGCGCCAGCAGCTTGGGGGAGACCTACAATGAGCAGTTCTTC. Its protein product is CASSLGETYNEQFF. The entire variable domain, with the rest obtained from reference TRBV5-1 and TRBJ2-1, is as follows: KAGVTQTPRYLIKTRGQQVTLSCSPISGHRSVSWYQQTPGQGLQFLFEYFSETQRNKGNFPGRFSGRQFSNSRSEMNVSTLELGDSALYLCASSLGETYNEQFFGPGTRLTVL.

This clone has only a few counts. The rearrangement links TRBV5-4 to TRBJ1-1; tentatively, D is TRBD1 (5 bases). The ends were cut back, 0 bases at V and 7 bases at J, with 13 bases in the middle. Germline V gene sequence: CDR1 SGHNT, CDR2 YYREEE (reference sequence). The CDR3 consists of 14 residues. CDR3 DNA: TGTGCCAGCAGCTTGGCCGGTCCCGGGGGTGAAGCTTTCTTT. Translated: CASSLAGPGGEAFF.

This clone was seen more than once but under ten times. The chain is built from TRBV19 and TRBJ1-4; TRBD1 aligns across 9 bases. The CDR3 is made up of 18 amino acids. The germline V gene has CDR1 LNHDA and CDR2 SQIVND (reference sequence). V gave up 2 bases and J gave up 0 bases; unmatched junction bases: 7. CDR3 sequence reads: CASSIYRGRGATNEKLFF. CDR3 in DNA: TGTGCCAGTAGTATATACAGGGGGCGCGGGGCAACTAATGAAAAACTGTTTTTT. Supplemented by reference TRBV19 and TRBJ1-4, the full variable domain reads DGGITQSPKYLFRKEGQNVTLSCEQNLNHDAMYWYRQDPGQGLRLIYYSQIVNDFQKGDIAEGYSVSREKKESFPLTVTSAQKNPTAFYLCASSIYRGRGATNEKLFFGSGTQLSVL.

The V call is TRBV6-1, the J call TRBJ2-3; TRBD2 agrees at 11 bases. V was pared by 3 bases and J by 4 bases, with 3 bases of the junction left unmatched. CDR1 is MNHNS, CDR2 SASEGT, per germline. The CDR3 runs 15 residues. The CDR3 loop is CASSEASGGPDTQYF. The DNA of the CDR3 is TGTGCCAGCAGTGAGGCTAGCGGGGGGCCAGATACGCAGTATTTT.

The chain combines TRBV19 with TRBJ2-4, with D uncertain. CDR3 length: 16 amino acids. The V end was cut by 3 bases, the J end by 1 base, with 13 bases between. The germline V gene has CDR1 LNHDA and CDR2 SQIVND (reference sequence). CDR3 protein: CASSIGTHAAKNIQYF. The CDR3 DNA is TGTGCCAGTAGTATCGGTACTCACGCTGCCAAAAACATTCAGTACTTC.

CDR3 nucleotides: TGTGCCAGCAGTCTCCTAGGGGGCGAGCAGTACTTC. Residues: CASSLLGGEQYF. This chain joins TRBV28 and TRBJ2-7, with D perhaps matching TRBD1 (6 bases). Trimming stripped 5 bases from V and 6 bases from J, with 11 bases between. The germline V gene encodes CDR1 MDHEN and CDR2 SYDVKM. The CDR3 runs to 12 residues.

For the CDR3, the DNA is TGTGCCAGCAGCTTATACCCCCAGCGCCATTACAATGAGCAGTTCTTC. This sequence encodes CASSLYPQRHYNEQFF. The rearrangement links TRBV11-2 to TRBJ2-1; D is uncertain. The CDR3 consists of 16 residues. Germline V lookup: CDR1 SGHAT, CDR2 FQNNGV. With 2 bases removed from V and 4 bases from J, the gap between germline ends came to 15 bases. The full variable domain, completed using reference TRBV11-2 and TRBJ2-1, is EAGVAQSPRYKIIEKRQSVAFWCNPISGHATLYWYQQILGQGPKLLIQFQNNGVVDDSQLPKDRFSAERLKGVDSTLKIQPAKLEDSAVYLCASSLYPQRHYNEQFFGPGTRLTVL.

The chain has TRBV7-9 and TRBJ2-1; TRBD2 matches at 10 bases. The junction had 6 bases not matched to a gene; V was cut back by 4 bases and J by 3 bases. The CDR3 sequence is 16 residues long. Per the germline V gene, CDR1 is SEHNR and CDR2 is FQNEAQ (reference sequence). CDR3 coding DNA: TGTGCCAGCAGCTGGGGACTAGCGATTGACTACAATGAGCAGTTCTTC. Amino acids: CASSWGLAIDYNEQFF.

The rearrangement links TRBV7-2 to TRBJ2-3; D may be TRBD2 (7 bases). Trimming left V 0 bases short and J 5 bases short, with 18 bases between. The CDR3 spans 17 residues. Germline V gene lookup returns CDR1 SGHTA and CDR2 FQGNSA. The CDR3 loop is CASSLAGRGGLGDTQYF. DNA for the CDR3: TGTGCCAGCAGCTTAGCAGGGAGGGGGGGCCTTGGAGATACGCAGTATTTT.

The chain couples TRBV7-2 to TRBJ2-2, with D possibly TRBD1 on 5 matching bases. There are 14 residues in the CDR3. The V end lost 5 bases, the J end lost 6 bases, and 13 bases lay between the germline ends. Germline V CDR1 and CDR2: SGHTA, FQGNSA. CDR3 in amino acids: CASSLDQGPGELFF. DNA of the CDR3: TGTGCCAGCAGCCTAGACCAGGGCCCCGGGGAGCTGTTTTTT.

This clone was found once. V usage is TRBV19 and J usage is TRBJ1-5, with 9 bases identical to TRBD1. From germline, CDR1 is LNHDA and CDR2 SQIVND (reference sequence). The CDR3 runs to 16 residues. With 1 base clipped from V and 2 bases from J, the junction kept 3 bases outside the gene matches. CDR3 DNA sequence: TGTGCCAGTAGTATAGTTAGGGACAGGGGCAATCAGCCCCAGCATTTT. Protein product: CASSIVRDRGNQPQHF.